This entry concerns a single T cell receptor (beta chain). The record originates from a study of early T cells in non-severe SARS-CoV-2 infection. TCRdb processed the 5' RACE reads anew with MiXCR; each CDR3 protein has one entry. The table has 100,000 to 150,000 distinct CDR3 sequences, under 15% seen once; the top ten hold 20% to 25%. With 5 bases removed from V and 7 bases from J, the gap between germline ends came to 8 bases. This CDR3 is built from 10 residues. Germline CDR1 reads DFQATT; CDR2 reads SNEGSKA (reference sequence). This TCR was sampled from an adult who was a healthcare worker with PCR-confirmed SARS-CoV-2 infection or an uninfected control (not recorded which). The specimen was whole blood. The chain joins TRBV20-1 to TRBJ1-1; the D is unclear. CDR3 in amino acids: CSARPHEAFF. The CDR3 nucleotides are TGCAGTGCTCGCCCCCATGAAGCTTTCTTT.